These T cell receptor beta chains were read from a single sample in a study of CD8+ T cells in alopecia areata. Assay used: immunoSEQ multiplex PCR; TCRdb lists only in-frame clones, some missing. The profile shows about 220,000 clones, about three fifths of them singletons. The sequenced sample was CD4+ T cells sorted from blood, obtained at week 4, from a patient treated with tofacitinib. These receptors originate from a human donor with alopecia areata. Each CDR3 is given with its conserved first and last residue. Fields, in order: V gene, CDR3 length, J gene, D gene, clone size, CDR3 protein, CDR3 DNA. D genes are given only for firm matches. A clone size is listed for some rows: how often the clone was seen (once, few, many), or a class if it is expanded.

v_call: TRBV4-3
cdr3_length: 13
j_call: TRBJ1-2
d_call: TRBD1
clone_size: many
cdr3_aa: CASSQGKGAYNTF
cdr3_nt: TGCGCCAGCAGCCAAGGAAAGGGGGCGTATAACACCTTC

v_call: TRBV5-5
cdr3_length: 15
j_call: TRBJ1-5
d_call: -
clone_size: few
cdr3_aa: CASSLATGSVGPQHF
cdr3_nt: TGTGCCAGCAGCTTGGCGACAGGCAGCGTGGGCCCCCAGCATTTT

v_call: TRBV30
cdr3_length: 14
j_call: TRBJ1-6
d_call: -
clone_size: -
cdr3_aa: CAWSVGGNNSPLHF
cdr3_nt: TGTGCCTGGAGTGTAGGAGGGAATAATTCACCCCTCCACTTT

v_call: TRBV19
cdr3_length: 14
j_call: TRBJ2-5
d_call: -
clone_size: -
cdr3_aa: CASSQGYGGETQYF
cdr3_nt: TGTGCCAGTAGCCAAGGATACGGAGGAGAGACCCAGTACTTC

v_call: TRBV4-3
cdr3_length: 15
j_call: TRBJ2-1
d_call: TRBD1
clone_size: -
cdr3_aa: CASSQVETGNNEQFF
cdr3_nt: TGCGCCAGCAGCCAAGTCGAGACAGGGAACAATGAGCAGTTCTTC

v_call: TRBV29-1
cdr3_length: 15
j_call: TRBJ2-7
d_call: TRBD1
clone_size: -
cdr3_aa: CSVLSSGQGTYEQYF
cdr3_nt: TGCAGCGTTCTTTCGTCGGGACAGGGGACCTACGAGCAGTACTTC

v_call: TRBV29-1
cdr3_length: 13
j_call: TRBJ1-1
d_call: -
clone_size: -
cdr3_aa: CSVAQARNTEAFF
cdr3_nt: TGCAGCGTTGCTCAGGCTAGGAACACTGAAGCTTTCTTT

v_call: TRBV11-2
cdr3_length: 19
j_call: TRBJ2-5
d_call: TRBD2
clone_size: once
cdr3_aa: CASSKRTGLAGGRQETQYF
cdr3_nt: TGTGCCAGCAGCAAAAGGACGGGACTAGCGGGGGGGCGACAAGAGACCCAGTACTTC

v_call: TRBV15
cdr3_length: 12
j_call: TRBJ1-1
d_call: -
clone_size: -
cdr3_aa: CATSRDFAEAFF
cdr3_nt: TGTGCCACCAGCAGAGATTTCGCTGAAGCTTTCTTT

v_call: TRBV10-3
cdr3_length: 14
j_call: TRBJ2-3
d_call: -
clone_size: few
cdr3_aa: CASRGQTSTDTQYF
cdr3_nt: TGTGCCAGTCGAGGCCAGACTAGCACAGATACGCAGTATTTT

v_call: TRBV5-1
cdr3_length: 15
j_call: TRBJ1-5
d_call: -
clone_size: -
cdr3_aa: CASSLDIGGNQPQHF
cdr3_nt: TGCGCCAGCAGCTTGGACATCGGGGGCAATCAGCCCCAGCATTTT

v_call: TRBV29-1
cdr3_length: 13
j_call: TRBJ2-3
d_call: TRBD1
clone_size: -
cdr3_aa: CSVEARGTDTQYF
cdr3_nt: TGCAGCGTTGAGGCCAGGGGGACAGATACGCAGTATTTT

v_call: TRBV29-1
cdr3_length: 15
j_call: TRBJ2-2
d_call: TRBD1
clone_size: -
cdr3_aa: CSVRFPDRGSGELFF
cdr3_nt: TGCAGCGTCCGATTCCCGGACAGGGGGTCCGGGGAGCTGTTTTTT

v_call: TRBV6-5
cdr3_length: 12
j_call: TRBJ1-2
d_call: TRBD1
clone_size: once
cdr3_aa: CASSTGTGSETF
cdr3_nt: TGTGCCAGCAGTACCGGGACAGGGAGCGAAACCTTC

v_call: TRBV5-4
cdr3_length: 16
j_call: TRBJ2-7
d_call: TRBD2
clone_size: -
cdr3_aa: CASSPSPVVSGGEQYF
cdr3_nt: TGTGCCAGCAGCCCCTCCCCTGTGGTTTCGGGGGGCGAGCAGTACTTC

v_call: TRBV30
cdr3_length: 13
j_call: TRBJ2-3
d_call: -
clone_size: -
cdr3_aa: CAWSTTGTDTQYF
cdr3_nt: TGTGCCTGGAGTACCACAGGGACAGATACGCAGTATTTT

v_call: TRBV7-2
cdr3_length: 15
j_call: TRBJ2-7
d_call: -
clone_size: -
cdr3_aa: CASSFSADTFYEQYF
cdr3_nt: TGTGCCAGCAGCTTTTCAGCAGATACCTTCTACGAGCAGTACTTC

v_call: TRBV29-1
cdr3_length: 12
j_call: TRBJ1-1
d_call: -
clone_size: -
cdr3_aa: CSVDPLDAEAFF
cdr3_nt: TGCAGCGTTGATCCCTTGGACGCTGAAGCTTTCTTT

v_call: TRBV30
cdr3_length: 12
j_call: TRBJ2-3
d_call: -
clone_size: -
cdr3_aa: CAWSISTDTQYF
cdr3_nt: TGTGCCTGGAGTATTAGCACAGATACGCAGTATTTT

v_call: TRBV15
cdr3_length: 14
j_call: TRBJ1-4
d_call: TRBD1
clone_size: few
cdr3_aa: CATSKPQGVGKLFF
cdr3_nt: TGTGCCACCAGCAAGCCGCAGGGGGTTGGAAAACTGTTTTTT

v_call: TRBV23-1
cdr3_length: 16
j_call: TRBJ1-2
d_call: -
clone_size: -
cdr3_aa: CASSSDYLAVGYGYTF
cdr3_nt: TGCGCCAGCAGCTCCGACTATTTGGCCGTTGGCTATGGCTACACCTTC

v_call: TRBV30
cdr3_length: 15
j_call: TRBJ2-1
d_call: -
clone_size: -
cdr3_aa: CAWSVSVAAGAEQFF
cdr3_nt: TGTGCCTGGAGTGTAAGCGTAGCGGCCGGAGCTGAGCAGTTCTTC

v_call: TRBV29-1
cdr3_length: 10
j_call: TRBJ2-1
d_call: -
clone_size: few
cdr3_aa: CSGLAGSRFF
cdr3_nt: TGCAGCGGCTTAGCTGGGTCCCGGTTCTTC

v_call: TRBV5-8
cdr3_length: 15
j_call: TRBJ1-5
d_call: -
clone_size: few
cdr3_aa: CASSFGGSSNQPQHF
cdr3_nt: TGTGCCAGCAGCTTTGGAGGGTCTAGCAATCAGCCCCAGCATTTT

v_call: TRBV6-4
cdr3_length: 12
j_call: TRBJ2-3
d_call: -
clone_size: -
cdr3_aa: CATTRGPDTQYF
cdr3_nt: TGTGCCACCACCCGGGGGCCAGATACGCAGTATTTT

v_call: TRBV9
cdr3_length: 19
j_call: TRBJ2-3
d_call: TRBD2
clone_size: few
cdr3_aa: CASSFRLASGGADTDTQYF
cdr3_nt: TGTGCCAGCAGCTTCCGCTTAGCTAGCGGGGGGGCCGACACAGATACGCAGTATTTT

v_call: TRBV7-2
cdr3_length: 15
j_call: TRBJ2-3
d_call: -
clone_size: -
cdr3_aa: CASSAGGRSTDTQYF
cdr3_nt: TGTGCCAGCAGCGCCGGGGGCAGGAGCACAGATACGCAGTATTTT

v_call: TRBV7-2
cdr3_length: 12
j_call: TRBJ2-2
d_call: -
clone_size: -
cdr3_aa: CASSFGQGELFF
cdr3_nt: TGTGCCAGCAGCTTTGGACAGGGGGAGCTGTTTTTT

v_call: TRBV30
cdr3_length: 12
j_call: TRBJ1-3
d_call: -
clone_size: -
cdr3_aa: CAWKSSGNTIYF
cdr3_nt: TGTGCCTGGAAGAGCTCTGGAAACACCATATATTTT

v_call: TRBV29-1
cdr3_length: 12
j_call: TRBJ1-3
d_call: -
clone_size: -
cdr3_aa: CSVRVSGNTIYF
cdr3_nt: TGCAGCGTTAGGGTCTCTGGAAACACCATATATTTT

v_call: TRBV7-2
cdr3_length: 16
j_call: TRBJ1-5
d_call: -
clone_size: -
cdr3_aa: CASSSLPTGSNQPQHF
cdr3_nt: TGTGCCAGCAGCTCTCTCCCGACGGGTAGCAATCAGCCCCAGCATTTT

v_call: TRBV2
cdr3_length: 11
j_call: TRBJ1-4
d_call: -
clone_size: -
cdr3_aa: CASTLDEKLFF
cdr3_nt: TGTGCCAGCACTTTGGATGAAAAACTGTTTTTT

v_call: TRBV11-2
cdr3_length: 11
j_call: TRBJ2-7
d_call: -
clone_size: -
cdr3_aa: CASSLALEQYF
cdr3_nt: TGTGCCAGCAGCTTAGCTCTCGAGCAGTACTTC

v_call: TRBV27
cdr3_length: 14
j_call: TRBJ2-1
d_call: -
clone_size: few
cdr3_aa: CASSYDGLYNEQFF
cdr3_nt: TGTGCCAGCAGTTATGACGGTTTATACAATGAGCAGTTCTTC

v_call: TRBV23-1
cdr3_length: 17
j_call: TRBJ1-6
d_call: TRBD1
clone_size: -
cdr3_aa: CASNRTTGSSYNSPLHF
cdr3_nt: TGCGCCAGCAACCGAACGACAGGGAGCTCCTATAATTCACCCCTCCACTTT

v_call: TRBV6-5
cdr3_length: 14
j_call: TRBJ1-5
d_call: -
clone_size: -
cdr3_aa: CASRRGQGNQPQHF
cdr3_nt: TGTGCCAGCAGGCGGGGTCAGGGGAATCAGCCCCAGCATTTT

v_call: TRBV27
cdr3_length: 16
j_call: TRBJ2-1
d_call: TRBD2
clone_size: -
cdr3_aa: CASSFRGLAATNEQFF
cdr3_nt: TGTGCCAGCAGTTTTAGGGGACTAGCGGCGACCAATGAGCAGTTCTTC

v_call: TRBV11-2
cdr3_length: 13
j_call: TRBJ1-6
d_call: -
clone_size: -
cdr3_aa: CASRGSLNSPLHF
cdr3_nt: TGTGCCAGCAGGGGGTCACTTAATTCACCCCTCCACTTT

v_call: TRBV5-1
cdr3_length: 14
j_call: TRBJ2-5
d_call: TRBD1
clone_size: -
cdr3_aa: CASRDGTVQETQYF
cdr3_nt: TGCGCCAGCAGGGATGGGACAGTTCAAGAGACCCAGTACTTC

v_call: TRBV5-1
cdr3_length: 14
j_call: TRBJ2-1
d_call: -
clone_size: -
cdr3_aa: CASSLIERLNEQFF
cdr3_nt: TGCGCCAGCAGCTTGATAGAGCGCCTCAATGAGCAGTTCTTC

v_call: TRBV19
cdr3_length: 13
j_call: TRBJ2-4
d_call: -
clone_size: few
cdr3_aa: CASSLLAKNIQYF
cdr3_nt: TGTGCCAGTAGCCTCCTGGCCAAAAACATTCAGTACTTC

v_call: TRBV6-5
cdr3_length: 14
j_call: TRBJ2-6
d_call: -
clone_size: -
cdr3_aa: CASSLGSGANVLTF
cdr3_nt: TGTGCCAGCAGTTTAGGCTCTGGGGCCAACGTCCTGACTTTC

v_call: TRBV12-5
cdr3_length: 13
j_call: TRBJ2-5
d_call: -
clone_size: -
cdr3_aa: CASGWLGQETQYF
cdr3_nt: TGTGCTAGTGGTTGGTTGGGGCAAGAGACCCAGTACTTC

v_call: TRBV9
cdr3_length: 14
j_call: TRBJ1-2
d_call: TRBD1
clone_size: -
cdr3_aa: CASSPGQGLDGYTF
cdr3_nt: TGTGCCAGCAGCCCCGGACAGGGGCTCGATGGCTACACCTTC

v_call: TRBV29-1
cdr3_length: 12
j_call: TRBJ2-7
d_call: -
clone_size: -
cdr3_aa: CSVRKAGLEQYF
cdr3_nt: TGCAGCGTCAGAAAGGCAGGGCTCGAGCAGTACTTC

v_call: TRBV18
cdr3_length: 14
j_call: TRBJ2-1
d_call: TRBD1
clone_size: -
cdr3_aa: CASSLSGQGYEQFF
cdr3_nt: TGTGCCAGCTCATTATCGGGACAGGGATATGAGCAGTTCTTC

v_call: TRBV10-3
cdr3_length: 13
j_call: TRBJ1-3
d_call: -
clone_size: -
cdr3_aa: CAMATGSGNTIYF
cdr3_nt: TGTGCCATGGCGACAGGATCTGGAAACACCATATATTTT

v_call: TRBV5-8
cdr3_length: 16
j_call: TRBJ2-1
d_call: -
clone_size: few
cdr3_aa: CASSFLGAQENNEQFF
cdr3_nt: TGTGCCAGCAGCTTCCTTGGCGCACAGGAAAACAATGAGCAGTTCTTC

v_call: TRBV20-1
cdr3_length: 10
j_call: TRBJ2-1
d_call: -
clone_size: many
cdr3_aa: CSARQGKQFF
cdr3_nt: TGCAGTGCTAGACAGGGGAAGCAGTTCTTC

v_call: TRBV7-2
cdr3_length: 13
j_call: TRBJ1-2
d_call: -
clone_size: -
cdr3_aa: CASSTRQGYGYTF
cdr3_nt: TGTGCCAGCAGCACAAGACAAGGGTATGGCTACACCTTC

v_call: TRBV30
cdr3_length: 12
j_call: TRBJ2-7
d_call: TRBD1
clone_size: -
cdr3_aa: CAWAGGPYEQYF
cdr3_nt: TGTGCCTGGGCAGGGGGCCCCTACGAGCAGTACTTC

v_call: TRBV27
cdr3_length: 16
j_call: TRBJ2-1
d_call: TRBD2
clone_size: few
cdr3_aa: CASSRRLAGGENEQFF
cdr3_nt: TGTGCCAGCAGTAGGAGACTAGCGGGGGGGGAAAATGAGCAGTTCTTC